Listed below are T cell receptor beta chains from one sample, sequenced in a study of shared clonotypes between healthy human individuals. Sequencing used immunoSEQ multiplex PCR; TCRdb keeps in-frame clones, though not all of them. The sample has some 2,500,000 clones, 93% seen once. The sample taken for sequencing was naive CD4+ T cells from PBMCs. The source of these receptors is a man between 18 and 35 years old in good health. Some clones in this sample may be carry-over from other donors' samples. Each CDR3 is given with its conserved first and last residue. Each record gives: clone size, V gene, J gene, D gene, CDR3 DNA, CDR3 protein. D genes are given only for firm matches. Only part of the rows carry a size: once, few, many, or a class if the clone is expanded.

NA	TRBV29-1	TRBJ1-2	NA	TGCAGCCTCGAAGGGGACTATGGCTACACCTTC	CSLEGDYGYTF
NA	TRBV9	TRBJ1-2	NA	TGTGCCAGCAGCGTGGGTGTTGCAGGGGCAGGATATGGCTACACCTTC	CASSVGVAGAGYGYTF
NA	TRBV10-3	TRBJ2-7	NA	TGTGCCATCAGTGAGTCGTCGCCTGGGGGAGGAACCTACGAGCAGTACTTC	CAISESSPGGGTYEQYF
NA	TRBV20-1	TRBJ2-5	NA	TGCAGTGTACAAGAGACCCAGTACTTC	CSVQETQYF
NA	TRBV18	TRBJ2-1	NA	TGTGCCAGCTCAGGGGAGGGGGACTCCCCTGAGCAGTTCTTC	CASSGEGDSPEQFF
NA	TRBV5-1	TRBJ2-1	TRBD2	TGCGCCAGCAGCCCTTACCGGACTAGCGGGATGGATGAGCAGTTCTTC	CASSPYRTSGMDEQFF
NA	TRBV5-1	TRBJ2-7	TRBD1	TGCGCCAGCAGCGGGGGGACAGGTACCTACGAGCAGTACTTC	CASSGGTGTYEQYF
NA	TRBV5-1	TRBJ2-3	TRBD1	TGCGCCAGCAGCTTGGCTACAGGGGCGACAGATACGCAGTATTTT	CASSLATGATDTQYF
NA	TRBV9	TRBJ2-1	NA	TGTGCCAGCAGCGTAGAGAGCGGAACCTACAATGAGCAGTTCTTC	CASSVESGTYNEQFF
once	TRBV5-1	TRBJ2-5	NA	TGCGCCAGCAGCCGGAAAGGGGAGGAGACCCAGTACTTC	CASSRKGEETQYF
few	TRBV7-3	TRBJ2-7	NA	TGTGCCAGCAGCCCTCGGAGTGGGGATGAGCAGTACTTC	CASSPRSGDEQYF
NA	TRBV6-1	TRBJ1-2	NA	TGTGCCAGCAGTAAGGACAGCTATGGCTACACCTTC	CASSKDSYGYTF
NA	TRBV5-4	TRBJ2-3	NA	TGTGCCAGCAGCGTGGGAACTGGGAGGCCAGATACGCAGTATTTT	CASSVGTGRPDTQYF
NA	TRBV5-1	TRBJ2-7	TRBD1	TGCGCCAGCAGCTTGGTCGTAGGGACAGGGGGCAACGAGCAGTACTTC	CASSLVVGTGGNEQYF
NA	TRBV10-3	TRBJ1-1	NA	TGTGCCATCAGATCGACAGGACCGTTGAACACTGAAGCTTTCTTT	CAIRSTGPLNTEAFF
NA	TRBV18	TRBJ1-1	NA	TGTGCCAGCTCACCAGGGACATCGAACACTGAAGCTTTCTTT	CASSPGTSNTEAFF
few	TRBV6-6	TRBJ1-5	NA	TGTGCCGCAAAGGGGGGCAATCAGCCCCAGCATTTT	CAAKGGNQPQHF
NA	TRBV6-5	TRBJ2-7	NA	TGTGCCAGCGTGAGCCATACCCACGAGCAGTACTTC	CASVSHTHEQYF
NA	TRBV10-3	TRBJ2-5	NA	TGTGCCATCAGCCGGGGCCCCCAAGAGACCCAGTACTTC	CAISRGPQETQYF
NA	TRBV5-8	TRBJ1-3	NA	TGTGCCAGCAGCTTTTGGATATCCTCTGGAAACACCATATATTTT	CASSFWISSGNTIYF
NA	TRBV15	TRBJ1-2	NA	TGTGCCACCAGCAGAGAATCGGGGTATGCGGCTGGCTACACCTTC	CATSRESGYAAGYTF
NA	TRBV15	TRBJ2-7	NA	TGTGCCACCAAGACAAAAAGCTCCTACGAGCAGTACTTC	CATKTKSSYEQYF
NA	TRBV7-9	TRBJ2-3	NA	TGTGCCAGCAGCTTAGGTGCGGTGGCGCAGTATTTT	CASSLGAVAQYF
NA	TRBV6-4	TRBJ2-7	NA	TGTGCCAGCAGCGTCATGTATGGCTCCTACGAGCAGTACTTC	CASSVMYGSYEQYF
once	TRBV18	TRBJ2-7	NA	TGTGCCAGCTCACCACGGTGGGACACCGGTTTAAGTGGGCAGTACTTC	CASSPRWDTGLSGQYF
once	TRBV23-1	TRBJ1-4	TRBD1	TGCGCCAGCAGTCTAGATCCCGGGACAGGCCCCATTGCAACTAATGAAAAACTGTTTTTT	CASSLDPGTGPIATNEKLFF
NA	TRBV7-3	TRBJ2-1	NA	TGTGCCAGCAGCCAGTACAGGGTGAGCTCCTACAATGAGCAGTTCTTC	CASSQYRVSSYNEQFF
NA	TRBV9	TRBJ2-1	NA	TGTGCCAGCAGCGTAGCTACGGGGGAGAGGTTGAATGAGCAGTTCTTC	CASSVATGERLNEQFF
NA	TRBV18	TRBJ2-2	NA	TGTGCCAGCTCACCCCAACATGGGACCGGGGAGCTGTTTTTT	CASSPQHGTGELFF
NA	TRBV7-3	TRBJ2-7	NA	TGTGCCAGCAGCCCCGAACCTTCCCGGGGTACCTACGAGCAGTACTTC	CASSPEPSRGTYEQYF
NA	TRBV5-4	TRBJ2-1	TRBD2	TGTGCCAGCAGCTTGGCAGCGGGAGAAGTCAATGAGCAGTTCTTC	CASSLAAGEVNEQFF
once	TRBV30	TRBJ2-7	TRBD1	TGTGCCTGGAGTTTAGGACAGGGGACCTACGAGCAGTACTTC	CAWSLGQGTYEQYF
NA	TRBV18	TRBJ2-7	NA	TGTGCCAGCTCACCCATTGTCTACGCAGGGAACTCCTACGAGCAGTACTTC	CASSPIVYAGNSYEQYF
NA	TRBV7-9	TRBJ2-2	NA	TGTGCCAGCAGTCTTTCCGGGGAGCTGTTTTTT	CASSLSGELFF
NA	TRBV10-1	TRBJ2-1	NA	TGCGCCAGCAGTGAGGGAGCACGATATGAGCAGTTCTTC	CASSEGARYEQFF
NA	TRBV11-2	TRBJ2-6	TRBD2	TGTGCCAGCAGCCCCCGGACTAGCGGGACTGGGGCCAACGTCCTGACTTTC	CASSPRTSGTGANVLTF
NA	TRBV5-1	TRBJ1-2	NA	TGCGCCAGCAGCCAAGGACGGGACGGCTATGGCTACACCTTC	CASSQGRDGYGYTF
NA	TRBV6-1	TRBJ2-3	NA	TGTGCCAGCAGTGAGTCAGTTCACACAGATACGCAGTATTTT	CASSESVHTDTQYF
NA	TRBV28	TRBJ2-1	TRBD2	TGTGCCACCGTACTAGCGGGGCGCTCCTACAATGAGCAGTTCTTC	CATVLAGRSYNEQFF
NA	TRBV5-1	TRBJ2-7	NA	TGCGCCAGCCACGCAGGGGCCTCCTACGAGCAGTACTTC	CASHAGASYEQYF
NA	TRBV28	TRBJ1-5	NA	TGTGCCAGCAGTTTACCCCGGTCCGGGGCCCGGCCGCAGCCCCAGCATTTT	CASSLPRSGARPQPQHF
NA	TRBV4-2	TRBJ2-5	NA	TGTGCCAGCAGCCAGGCGCAGGGATTGGGGCGAGAGACCCAGTACTTC	CASSQAQGLGRETQYF
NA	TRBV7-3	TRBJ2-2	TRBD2	TGTGCCAGCAGCGTTAGCGGGAGTGCCGGGGAGCTGTTTTTT	CASSVSGSAGELFF
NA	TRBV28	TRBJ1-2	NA	TGTGCCAGCAGTTTAGGTCAGCCGATCTATGGCTACACCTTC	CASSLGQPIYGYTF
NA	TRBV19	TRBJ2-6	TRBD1	TGTGCCAGTAGTAGGGGACAGGGGGCGCCTGGGGCCAACGTCCTGACTTTC	CASSRGQGAPGANVLTF
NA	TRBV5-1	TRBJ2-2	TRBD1	TGCGCCAGCTCGAGGACAGGGGGTGACGGGGAGCTGTTTTTT	CASSRTGGDGELFF
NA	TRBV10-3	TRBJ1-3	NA	TGTGCCATCAGTGCGTACTCGGACGGCTCTGGAAACACCATATATTTT	CAISAYSDGSGNTIYF
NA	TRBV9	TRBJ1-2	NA	TGTGCCAGCAGCGTCGAGTTTGACTATGGCTACACCTTC	CASSVEFDYGYTF
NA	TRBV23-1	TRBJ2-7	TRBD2	TGCGCCAGCAGTCACAAAAATACCCGACTAGCGGGAGGCCGGCGGATTAGCTCCTACGAGCAGTACTTC	CASSHKNTRLAGGRRISSYEQYF
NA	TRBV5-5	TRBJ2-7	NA	TGTGCCAGCAGCTTTTACGGAAACTCCTACGAGCAGTACTTC	CASSFYGNSYEQYF
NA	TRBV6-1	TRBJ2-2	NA	TGTGCCAGCAGTGAACTCGGGGGCGTGTACACCGGGGAGCTGTTTTTT	CASSELGGVYTGELFF